Following are 27 T cell receptor beta chains from one sample sequenced in a study of tumor-infiltrating lymphocytes in localized non-small cell lung cancer. Method: immunoSEQ multiplex PCR; TCRdb's copy keeps in-frame clones and lacks some. The sample records about 12,000 clones, roughly 85% being singletons. Source material: uninvolved lung tissue not adjacent to the tumor. The source is a human donor with non-small cell lung cancer.

The rearrangement joins TRBV5-1 to TRBJ1-4; 7 nucleotides agree with TRBD1. This CDR3 is built from 16 residues. CDR1 and CDR2 (germline): SGHRS, YFSETQ. Losses at the gene ends were 4 bases for V and 8 bases for J; bases not matched to a gene: 14. CDR3 DNA: TGCGCCAGCAGCCCACTGGAAGCAGGGGGAGGAGAAAAACTGTTTTTT. Protein sequence: CASSPLEAGGGEKLFF.

DNA for the CDR3: TGTGCCTACAAAGCCAAAAACATTCAGTACTTC. Translated, it gives CAYKAKNIQYF. The V gene is TRBV21-1, the J gene TRBJ2-4; TRBD1 is the table's D call, not checked against the DNA. TRBV21-1 is assigned pseudogene status. The CDR3 spans 11 residues.

V gene TRBV7-2 combines with J gene TRBJ2-5; D is uncertain. CDR1 is SGHTA and CDR2 is FQGNSA in the germline V gene. V gave up 5 bases and J gave up 1 base, with 11 bases separating them. The CDR3 sequence is 14 residues long. CDR3 amino acids: CASSPTTAQETQYF. DNA of the CDR3: TGTGCCAGCAGCCCGACCACCGCCCAAGAGACCCAGTACTTC.

This clone was detected only once. The genes are TRBV4-3 and TRBJ2-5; D is undetermined. The V gene's germline CDR1 is LGHNA and CDR2 YSLEER. With 0 bases removed from V and 5 bases from J, the gap between germline ends came to 7 bases. The CDR3 extends over 13 amino acids. The CDR3 DNA follows: TGCGCCAGCAGCCAAGATACTCGGGAGACCCAGTACTTC. Amino acids: CASSQDTRETQYF.

This clone was observed once. The rearrangement links TRBV5-1 to TRBJ2-5; either TRBD1 or TRBD2 may supply D (6 bases each). The CDR3 has 14 amino acids. Trimming pared 1 base from V and 5 bases from J, leaving 12 bases between. CDR1 is SGHRS, CDR2 YFSETQ, per germline. The CDR3 DNA reads as TGCGCCAGCAGCTTGTCGGGGGCCGGGGAGACCCAGTACTTC. Translating it yields CASSLSGAGETQYF.

The chain couples TRBV5-8 to TRBJ2-2; no definite D call. CDR1 is SGHTS and CDR2 is YDEGEE in the germline V gene. V gave up 7 bases and J gave up 0 bases, with 13 bases separating them. CDR3 length: 15 residues. The CDR3: CASLTRRSNTGELFF. CDR3 coding DNA: TGTGCCAGCTTAACCCGACGGTCGAACACCGGGGAGCTGTTTTTT.

By share, this clone ranks as large. This rearrangement joins TRBV7-8 to TRBJ2-7; D is unresolved. The CDR3 sequence is 12 residues long. With 0 bases removed from V and 3 bases from J, the gap between germline ends came to 3 bases. Germline CDR1 reads SGHVS; CDR2 reads FQNEAQ. In nucleotides, the CDR3 is TGTGCCAGCAGCTTAGCGCACTACGAGCAGTACTTC. This codes for CASSLAHYEQYF.

The CDR3: CSGGAGEGTEAFF. Written as DNA, the CDR3 is TGCAGCGGGGGGGCGGGGGAAGGCACTGAAGCTTTCTTT. The genes are TRBV29-1 and TRBJ1-1; D is perhaps TRBD1 (6 bases). CDR3 size: 13 residues. Looked up from germline, CDR1 is SQVTM and CDR2 is ANQGSEA. Trimming cost V 7 bases and J 4 bases, with 16 bases left between them.

V and J are TRBV5-6 and TRBJ1-2; D perhaps matches TRBD1 (5 bases). The germline V gene has CDR1 SGHDT and CDR2 YYEEEE. This CDR3 contains 14 residues. Trimming removed 0 bases at V and 8 bases at J, with 14 bases between. The CDR3 DNA reads TGTGCCAGCAGCTTGGACCCCGGGACTCGGGGCTACACCTTC. Encoded protein: CASSLDPGTRGYTF.

The V and J genes are TRBV6-5 and TRBJ1-4, with D perhaps matching TRBD1 (5 bases). The CDR3 runs to 15 residues. Trimming stripped 6 bases from V and 4 bases from J, with 15 bases between. CDR1 and CDR2 from the germline V gene are MNHEY and SVGAGI. CDR3 DNA: TGTGCCAGCAGCCAGGGTGTGGGTGGTAATGAAAAACTGTTTTTT. Protein sequence: CASSQGVGGNEKLFF.

The chain employs TRBV14 and TRBJ1-2, with D unresolved. The CDR3 contains 15 residues. Germline loops: CDR1 SGHDN, CDR2 FVKESK. Trimming left V 1 base short and J 3 bases short, with 12 bases between. The CDR3 loop reads CASSQGLDRYYGYTF. CDR3 in DNA: TGTGCCAGCAGCCAAGGGTTGGACCGCTACTATGGCTACACCTTC.

There are a few counts of this clone. CDR3 sequence: CASSGDSGSPNSPLHF. The CDR3 nucleotides read TGTGCCAGCAGTGGAGACAGCGGCTCCCCAAATTCACCCCTCCACTTT. The chain recombines TRBV6-1 with TRBJ1-6, with D possibly being TRBD1 (5 bases). V lost 4 bases and J lost 7, with 17 bases in between. Germline assignment: CDR1 MNHNS and CDR2 SASEGT. This CDR3 spans 16 amino acids.

This clone showed up just once. The CDR3: CASTPPAWVGGYTF. The CDR3 DNA sequence: TGTGCCAGTACCCCTCCGGCGTGGGTAGGGGGCTACACCTTC. This rearrangement joins TRBV19 to TRBJ1-2; D gene uncertain. The CDR3 extends over 14 amino acids. Trimming removed 7 bases at V and 8 bases at J, with 20 bases between. Germline-derived CDR1 and CDR2 are LNHDA and SQIVND (reference sequence).

This clone was counted a few times. The chain combines TRBV18 with TRBJ1-2; 7 nucleotides match TRBD1. CDR3 size: 14 residues. Germline-derived CDR1 and CDR2 are KGHSH and LQKENI. Trimming took 2 bases from V and 6 from J; bases not matched to a gene: 6. In nucleotides, the CDR3 is TGTGCCAGCTCACCAAACAGGGGATATGATGGCTACACCTTC. Its protein product is CASSPNRGYDGYTF.

The genes are TRBV9 and TRBJ1-1, with TRBD1 matching 7 bases. Germline assignment: CDR1 SGDLS and CDR2 YYNGEE. Losses at the gene ends were 3 bases for V and 7 bases for J; bases not matched to a gene: 6. This CDR3 comprises 13 residues. CDR3 DNA sequence: TGTGCCAGCAGCGCGTATAACAGGGGTGAAGCTTTCTTT. Its protein is CASSAYNRGEAFF. Supplemented by reference TRBV9 and TRBJ1-1, the full variable domain reads DSGVTQTPKHLITATGQRVTLRCSPRSGDLSVYWYQQSLDQGLQFLIQYYNGEERAKGNILERFSAQQFPDLHSELNLSSLELGDSALYFCASSAYNRGEAFFGQGTRLTVV.

This sequence joins TRBV5-4 and TRBJ1-4; D remains unclear. The CDR3 has 17 amino acids. Trimming cost V 4 bases and J 3 bases, with 19 bases left between them. Germline CDR1 SGHNT, CDR2 YYREEE (reference sequence). The CDR3 DNA reads TGTGCCAGCAGCCCCGGGATCCCGGGGATGGCTAATGAAAAACTGTTTTTT. Protein: CASSPGIPGMANEKLFF.

The rearrangement uses TRBV7-2 and TRBJ1-2; unclear D gene. The CDR3 extends over 13 amino acids. Germline values: CDR1 SGHTA, CDR2 FQGNSA. V was clipped by 3 bases and J by 6 bases, with 11 bases between them. The CDR3 DNA follows: TGTGCCAGCAGCTTTCGGGATAGAGATGGCTACACCTTC. Translation gives CASSFRDRDGYTF.

This sequence joins TRBV7-2 and TRBJ2-1, with 7 bases aligning to TRBD2. The V gene's germline CDR1 is SGHTA and CDR2 FQGNSA. The CDR3 covers 15 residues. The V segment lost 1 base and the J segment 6 bases; nucleotides outside the gene matches: 6. DNA of the CDR3: TGTGCCAGCAGCTTAGAGCCGTGGGGGGGCAATGAGCAGTTCTTC. Encoded protein: CASSLEPWGGNEQFF.

The V call is TRBV13, the J call TRBJ2-7; 13 nucleotides align to TRBD2. Germline CDR1 is PRHDT and CDR2 is FYEKMQ (reference sequence). The CDR3 length is 15 residues. Trimming at V came to 5 bases and at J to 7 bases, leaving 8 bases not matched to a gene. In nucleotides, the CDR3 is TGTGCCAGCAGCCGTAGACTAGCGGGGGGCCCTGAGCAGTACTTC. It encodes CASSRRLAGGPEQYF.

V gene TRBV10-1 combines with J gene TRBJ2-2; TRBD1 matches at 8 bases. CDR3 length: 15 residues. The germline gives CDR1 WNHNN, CDR2 SYGVQD (reference sequence). The V and J ends lost 3 bases and 7 bases, in that order; junction bases with no gene match: 7. The CDR3: CASSDGTGRIGELFF. CDR3 coding DNA: TGCGCCAGCAGTGACGGGACAGGACGAATCGGGGAGCTGTTTTTT.

The rearrangement links TRBV2 to TRBJ2-2; no firm D call. Germline values: CDR1 SNHLY, CDR2 FYNNEI. The CDR3 consists of 14 residues. With 7 bases removed from V and 1 base from J, the gap between germline ends came to 10 bases. CDR3 bases: TGTGCCAGCACCTTTTTGGAGAACACCGGGGAGCTGTTTTTT. This encodes CASTFLENTGELFF.

The J gene is TRBJ1-2, the V gene TRBV6-1; possible D gene TRBD1, 5 bases. The V end was cut by 1 base, the J end by 1 base, with 7 bases between. The germline V gene encodes CDR1 MNHNS and CDR2 SASEGT. The CDR3 loop spans 14 amino acids. CDR3 sequence: CASSEGGLNYGYTF. The CDR3, as DNA: TGTGCCAGCAGTGAAGGGGGACTTAACTATGGCTACACCTTC.

This clone was picked up a small number of times. The chain recombines TRBV7-8 with TRBJ1-5; TRBD1 might be the D (6 bases). The CDR3 loop spans 14 amino acids. Trimming removed 7 bases at V and 4 bases at J, with 14 bases between. Germline CDR1 and CDR2: SGHVS and FQNEAQ. This CDR3 is CASKLGGANQPQHF. The CDR3 nucleotides read TGTGCCAGCAAATTGGGGGGGGCGAATCAGCCCCAGCATTTT.

The chain recombines TRBV2 with TRBJ2-3, with 9 bases aligning to TRBD1. The CDR3 is 14 amino acids. With V trimmed by 6 bases and J by 4 bases, 5 bases remained unmatched. CDR1 SNHLY and CDR2 FYNNEI come from the germline V gene. As DNA, the CDR3 is TGTGCCAGCAGACGGGACAGGGACCCAGATACGCAGTATTTT. It yields the protein CASRRDRDPDTQYF.

The chain uses TRBV4-1 and TRBJ2-1; 8 nucleotides match TRBD1. The CDR3 extends over 16 amino acids. Unmatched junction bases numbered 5, after V lost 1 base and J lost 3 bases. Per the germline V gene, CDR1 is MGHRA and CDR2 is YSYEKL. The CDR3 coding sequence is TGCGCCAGCAGCCAAGTCACCGGGACAGGCTACAATGAGCAGTTCTTC. Protein sequence: CASSQVTGTGYNEQFF.

The rearrangement uses TRBV5-6 and TRBJ1-5; D gene unclear. Germline CDR1 reads SGHDT; CDR2 reads YYEEEE. V lost 0 bases and J lost 4, with 11 bases in between. The CDR3 is 15 residues long. The CDR3 here is CASSLGGKINQPQHF. The CDR3, as DNA: TGTGCCAGCAGCTTGGGGGGTAAGATAAATCAGCCCCAGCATTTT.

The chain carries TRBV6-6 and TRBJ1-1, with 8 bases that match TRBD1. After removal of 6 bases from V and 8 bases from J, the junction contained 5 bases not matched to a gene. CDR3 size: 12 residues. Germline CDR1 MNHNY, CDR2 SVGAGI (reference sequence). The chain's CDR3 is CASRGQGSEAFF. The DNA of the CDR3 is TGTGCCAGCAGAGGACAGGGAAGCGAAGCTTTCTTT.